A single T cell receptor beta chain is shown here with its context. No cognate antigen has been identified for it. No base qualities exist here, and no much larger clone lies one base off it. The CDR3 measures 13 amino acids from cysteine to phenylalanine. Kept here is only the CDR3 DNA, which spans 39 bases and is read in frame from base 1. The trim is 1 base for V and 4 bases for J, with a gap of 9 bases between the germline ends. The germline V gene gives CDR1 as SGHDT and CDR2 as YYEEEE. These data belong to a study of cytomegalovirus exposure and HLA in healthy donors (dated by TCRdb to the late 2010s). General notes on the study: According to a later analysis, one platform produced both the approximately 110 validation repertoires and the 700 or so repertoires of the first cohort. The aim of the study was to test whether cataloging public T cell receptors could identify signatures of past pathogen exposure. A separate validation cohort of about 110 different subjects was used in addition to the approximately 700-subject first cohort. High-throughput TCR immunosequencing, statistical association of individual TCRs with disease status, and machine learning were combined to predict cytomegalovirus infection status. Points the paper makes about the study in general: Three of the identified cytomegalovirus-associated TCR beta chains were confirmed in vitro to be specific for cytomegalovirus antigens. While some public TCRs were present in many individuals, most TCR sequences turned up only very rarely across donors. All 120 or so repertoires were used to score co-occurrence in the validation cohort in a later analysis, because that analysis had no HLA typing for the cohort. The classifier was reported to diagnose cytomegalovirus status with high specificity and sensitivity in both the original and validation cohorts. According to the authors, the approach could potentially be generalized to other disease states and immunological phenotypes. A later analysis found that TCRs clustered in the first cohort also tended to co-occur in the 100 to 150 validation repertoires, with approximately 95% of cluster scores above 0. A total of fewer than 200 TCR beta chains were listed by the study as associated with cytomegalovirus.

Separate from the approximately 700-subject first cohort, the validation cohort of roughly 120 subjects was the group to which the donors belonged. Libraries were made using the immunoSEQ multiplex PCR assay. As for the authors' bioinformatics: A statistical classification framework was built to diagnose cytomegalovirus status from the catalog of TCR beta chain sequences. What TCRdb holds here is the immuneACCESS table cut down to in-frame rearrangements. Part of the clones is not present; checked against another copy, under half of the missing clones reflect an unresolved V gene, and the others are unexplained. D and trimming were read from the DNA, whereas the V and J calls and clone size are those reported in that table. This sample has roughly 60,000 clones in its table, and roughly 95% of those were observed once. 5.8% of the sample rests with the top ten.

This clonotype was sampled from a woman younger than 35 in good health and CMV-seropositive. The sequenced sample was PBMCs. The rearranged segments are TRBV5-6 and TRBJ2-7, with no reliable assignment of the D segment. In nucleotides, the sequence is TGTGCCAGCAGCTTGTTTTCCGGTTACGAGCAGTACTTC. It translates to CASSLFSGYEQYF.